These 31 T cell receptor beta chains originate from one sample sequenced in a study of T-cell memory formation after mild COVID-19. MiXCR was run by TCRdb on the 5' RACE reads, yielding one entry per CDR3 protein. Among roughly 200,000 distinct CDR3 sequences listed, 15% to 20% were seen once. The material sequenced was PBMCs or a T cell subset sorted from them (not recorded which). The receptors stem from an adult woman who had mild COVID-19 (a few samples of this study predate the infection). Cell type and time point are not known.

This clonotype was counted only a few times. DNA for the CDR3: TGTGCCAGCAGTTACTCCGGGACAGGGGGCTCCTACGAGCAGTACTTC. Translation gives CASSYSGTGGSYEQYF. This rearrangement joins TRBV6-5 to TRBJ2-7; 11 bases match TRBD1. The CDR3 has 16 residues. The germline CDR1 and CDR2 sequences are MNHEY and SVGAGI. J lost 0 bases, V lost 0 bases, and 1 base had no gene match.

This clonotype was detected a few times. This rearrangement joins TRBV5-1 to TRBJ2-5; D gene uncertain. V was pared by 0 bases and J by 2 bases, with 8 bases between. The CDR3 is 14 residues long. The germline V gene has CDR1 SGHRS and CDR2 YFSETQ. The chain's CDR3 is CASSLAPTQETQYF. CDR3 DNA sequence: TGCGCCAGCAGCTTGGCCCCTACTCAAGAGACCCAGTACTTC.

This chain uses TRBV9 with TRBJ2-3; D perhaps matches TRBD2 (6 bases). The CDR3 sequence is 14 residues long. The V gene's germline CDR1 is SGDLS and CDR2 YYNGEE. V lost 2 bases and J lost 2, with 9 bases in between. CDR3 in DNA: TGTGCCAGCAGCGTTAGGGGACTCACAGATACGCAGTATTTT. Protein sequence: CASSVRGLTDTQYF. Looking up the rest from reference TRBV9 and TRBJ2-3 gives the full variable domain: DSGVTQTPKHLITATGQRVTLRCSPRSGDLSVYWYQQSLDQGLQFLIQYYNGEERAKGNILERFSAQQFPDLHSELNLSSLELGDSALYFCASSVRGLTDTQYFGPGTRLTVL.

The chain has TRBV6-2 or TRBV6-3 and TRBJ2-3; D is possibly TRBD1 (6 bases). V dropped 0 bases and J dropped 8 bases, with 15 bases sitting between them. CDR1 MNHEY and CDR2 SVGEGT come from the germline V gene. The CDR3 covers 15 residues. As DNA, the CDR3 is TGTGCCAGCAGTTACTCGAGGACAGCGCGGGTTACGCAGTATTTT. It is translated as CASSYSRTARVTQYF.

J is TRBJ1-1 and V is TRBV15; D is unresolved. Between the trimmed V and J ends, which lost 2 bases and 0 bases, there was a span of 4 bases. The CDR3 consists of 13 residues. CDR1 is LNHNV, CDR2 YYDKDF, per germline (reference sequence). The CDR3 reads CATSRQMNTEAFF. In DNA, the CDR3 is TGTGCCACCAGCAGACAGATGAACACTGAAGCTTTCTTT.

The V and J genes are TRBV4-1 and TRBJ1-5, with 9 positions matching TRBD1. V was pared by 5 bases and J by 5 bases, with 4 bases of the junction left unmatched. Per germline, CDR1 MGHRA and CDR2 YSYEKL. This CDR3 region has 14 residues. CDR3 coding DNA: TGCGCCAGCAGCTTATGGACAGGGGATCAGCCCCAGCATTTT. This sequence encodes CASSLWTGDQPQHF.

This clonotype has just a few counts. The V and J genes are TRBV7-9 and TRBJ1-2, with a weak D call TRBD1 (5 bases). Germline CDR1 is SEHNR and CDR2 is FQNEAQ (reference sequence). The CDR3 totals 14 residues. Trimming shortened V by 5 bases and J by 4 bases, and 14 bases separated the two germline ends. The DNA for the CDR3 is TGTGCCAGCAGCCTAACGGGGACCTCCTATGGCTACACCTTC. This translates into CASSLTGTSYGYTF.

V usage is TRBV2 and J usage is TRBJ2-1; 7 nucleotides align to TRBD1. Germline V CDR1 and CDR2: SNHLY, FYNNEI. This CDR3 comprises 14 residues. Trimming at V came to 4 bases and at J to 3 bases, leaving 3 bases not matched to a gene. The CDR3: CASSARDSYNEQFF. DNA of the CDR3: TGTGCCAGCAGTGCTCGGGACAGCTACAATGAGCAGTTCTTC.

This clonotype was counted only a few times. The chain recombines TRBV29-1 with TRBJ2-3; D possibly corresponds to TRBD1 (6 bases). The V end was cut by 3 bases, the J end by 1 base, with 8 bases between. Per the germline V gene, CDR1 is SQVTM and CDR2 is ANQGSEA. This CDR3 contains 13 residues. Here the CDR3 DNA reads TGCAGCGTTGAGAGACAGGGCACAGATACGCAGTATTTT. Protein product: CSVERQGTDTQYF.

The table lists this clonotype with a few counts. The CDR3 DNA sequence: TGTGCCAGCAGTTACGAACAGGGTCGAGGTACGCAGTATTTT. Residues: CASSYEQGRGTQYF. This rearrangement joins TRBV6-6 to TRBJ2-3; D is possibly TRBD1 (6 bases). In germline, CDR1 is MNHNY, CDR2 SVGAGI (reference sequence). V was clipped by 2 bases and J by 8 bases, with 14 bases between them. This CDR3 region has 14 residues.

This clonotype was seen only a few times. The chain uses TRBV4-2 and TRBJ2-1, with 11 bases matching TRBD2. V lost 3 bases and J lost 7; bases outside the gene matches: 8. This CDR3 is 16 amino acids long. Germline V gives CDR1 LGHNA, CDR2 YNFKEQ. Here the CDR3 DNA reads TGTGCCAGCAGCCAGCCTAGCGGGGGGCGAGGGAATGAGCAGTTCTTC. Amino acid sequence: CASSQPSGGRGNEQFF.

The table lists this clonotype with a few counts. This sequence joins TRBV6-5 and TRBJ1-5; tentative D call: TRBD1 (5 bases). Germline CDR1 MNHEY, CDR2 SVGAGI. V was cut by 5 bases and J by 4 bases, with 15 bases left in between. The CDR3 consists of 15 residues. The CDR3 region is CASSERDGENQPQHF. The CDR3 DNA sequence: TGTGCCAGCAGTGAGAGGGACGGAGAAAATCAGCCCCAGCATTTT.

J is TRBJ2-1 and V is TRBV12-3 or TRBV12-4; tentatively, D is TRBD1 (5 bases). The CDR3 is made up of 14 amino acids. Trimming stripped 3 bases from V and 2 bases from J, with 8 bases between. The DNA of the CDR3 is TGTGCCAGCAGTTTGGGGCATACCTACAATGAGCAGTTCTTC. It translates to CASSLGHTYNEQFF.

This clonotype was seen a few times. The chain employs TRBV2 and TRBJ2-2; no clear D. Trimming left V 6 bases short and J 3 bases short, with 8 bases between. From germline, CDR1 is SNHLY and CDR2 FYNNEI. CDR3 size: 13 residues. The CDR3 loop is CASRWLDTGELFF. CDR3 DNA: TGTGCCAGCAGATGGCTAGACACCGGGGAGCTGTTTTTT.

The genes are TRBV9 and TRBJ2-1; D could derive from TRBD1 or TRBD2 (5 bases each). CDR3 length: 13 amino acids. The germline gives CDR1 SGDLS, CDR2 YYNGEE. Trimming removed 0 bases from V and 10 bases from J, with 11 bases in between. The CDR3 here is CASSVGVGEEQFF. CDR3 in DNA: TGTGCCAGCAGCGTAGGGGTGGGGGAAGAGCAGTTCTTC. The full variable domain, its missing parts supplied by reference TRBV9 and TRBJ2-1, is DSGVTQTPKHLITATGQRVTLRCSPRSGDLSVYWYQQSLDQGLQFLIQYYNGEERAKGNILERFSAQQFPDLHSELNLSSLELGDSALYFCASSVGVGEEQFFGPGTRLTVL.

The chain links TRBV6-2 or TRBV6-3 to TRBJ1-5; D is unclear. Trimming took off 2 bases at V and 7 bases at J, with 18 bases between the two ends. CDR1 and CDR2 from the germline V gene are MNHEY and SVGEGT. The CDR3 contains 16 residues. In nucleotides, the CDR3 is TGTGCCAGCAGTTACACCGATTTCCTTGCTGGGCAGCCCCAGCATTTT. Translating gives CASSYTDFLAGQPQHF.

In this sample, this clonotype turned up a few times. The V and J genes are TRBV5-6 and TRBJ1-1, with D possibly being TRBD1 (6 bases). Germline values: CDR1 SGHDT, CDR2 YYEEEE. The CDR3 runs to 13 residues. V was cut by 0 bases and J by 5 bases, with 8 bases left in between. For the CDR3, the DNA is TGTGCCAGCAGCTTGGGGACAGAAACTGAAGCTTTCTTT. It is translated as CASSLGTETEAFF. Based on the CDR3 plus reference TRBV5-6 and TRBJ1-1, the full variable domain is DAGVTQSPTHLIKTRGQQVTLRCSPKSGHDTVSWYQQALGQGPQFIFQYYEEEERQRGNFPDRFSGHQFPNYSSELNVNALLLGDSALYLCASSLGTETEAFFGQGTRLTVV.

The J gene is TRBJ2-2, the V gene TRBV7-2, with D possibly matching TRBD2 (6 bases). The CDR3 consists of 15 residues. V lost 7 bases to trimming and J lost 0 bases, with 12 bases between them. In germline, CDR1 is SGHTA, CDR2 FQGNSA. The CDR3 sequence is CASTMTSSNTGELFF. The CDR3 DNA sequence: TGTGCCAGCACCATGACTAGTTCGAACACCGGGGAGCTGTTTTTT.

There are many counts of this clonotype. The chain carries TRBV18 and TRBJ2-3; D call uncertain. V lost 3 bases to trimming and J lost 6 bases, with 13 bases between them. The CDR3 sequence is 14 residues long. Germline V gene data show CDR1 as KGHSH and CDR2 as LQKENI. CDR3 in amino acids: CASSPSFGLDTQYF. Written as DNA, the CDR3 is TGTGCCAGCTCACCTTCATTCGGTTTGGATACGCAGTATTTT.

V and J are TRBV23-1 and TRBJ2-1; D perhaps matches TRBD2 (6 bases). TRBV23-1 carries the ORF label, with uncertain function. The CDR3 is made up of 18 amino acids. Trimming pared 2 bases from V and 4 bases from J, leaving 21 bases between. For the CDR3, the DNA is TGCGCCAGCAGTCAACCACCTCGACGACTAGTTAGTTACAATGAGCAGTTCTTC. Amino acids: CASSQPPRRLVSYNEQFF.

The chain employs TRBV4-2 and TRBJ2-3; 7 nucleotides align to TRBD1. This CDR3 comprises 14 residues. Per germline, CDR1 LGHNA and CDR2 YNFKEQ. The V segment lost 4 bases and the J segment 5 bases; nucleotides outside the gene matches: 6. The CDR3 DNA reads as TGTGCCAGCAGCCCACGACAGGGCGAAGATACGCAGTATTTT. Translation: CASSPRQGEDTQYF.

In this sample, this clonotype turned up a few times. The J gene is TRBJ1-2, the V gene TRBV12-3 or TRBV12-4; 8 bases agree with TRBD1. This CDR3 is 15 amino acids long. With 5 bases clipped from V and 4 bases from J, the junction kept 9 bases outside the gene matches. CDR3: CASSQGQAGGYGYTF. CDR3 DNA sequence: TGTGCCAGCAGTCAGGGACAGGCGGGGGGCTATGGCTACACCTTC.

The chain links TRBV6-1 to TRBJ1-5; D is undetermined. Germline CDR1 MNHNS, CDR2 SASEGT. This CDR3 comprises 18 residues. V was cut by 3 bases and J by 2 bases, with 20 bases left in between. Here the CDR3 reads CASSDDSWYTTGNQPQHF. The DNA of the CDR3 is TGTGCCAGCAGTGATGATTCTTGGTATACGACGGGCAATCAGCCCCAGCATTTT.

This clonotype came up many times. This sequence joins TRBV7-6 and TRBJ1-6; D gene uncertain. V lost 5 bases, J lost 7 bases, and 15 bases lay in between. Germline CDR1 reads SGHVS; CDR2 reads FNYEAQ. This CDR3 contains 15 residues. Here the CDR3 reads CASSQSEGGNSPLHF. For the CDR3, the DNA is TGTGCCAGCAGCCAGAGTGAGGGCGGCAATTCACCCCTCCACTTT.

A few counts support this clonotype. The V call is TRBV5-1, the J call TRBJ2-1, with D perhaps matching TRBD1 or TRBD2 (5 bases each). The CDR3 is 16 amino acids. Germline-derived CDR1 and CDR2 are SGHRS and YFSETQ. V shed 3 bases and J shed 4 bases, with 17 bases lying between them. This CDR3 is CASSSTGTTSYNEQFF. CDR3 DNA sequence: TGCGCCAGCAGCTCGACCGGGACGACGAGTTACAATGAGCAGTTCTTC.

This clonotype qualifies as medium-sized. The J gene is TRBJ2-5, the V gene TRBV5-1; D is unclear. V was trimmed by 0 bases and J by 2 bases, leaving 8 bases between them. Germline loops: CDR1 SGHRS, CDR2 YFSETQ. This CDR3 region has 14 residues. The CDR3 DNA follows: TGCGCCAGCAGCTTGGACAGTCAACAAGAGACCCAGTACTTC. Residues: CASSLDSQQETQYF.

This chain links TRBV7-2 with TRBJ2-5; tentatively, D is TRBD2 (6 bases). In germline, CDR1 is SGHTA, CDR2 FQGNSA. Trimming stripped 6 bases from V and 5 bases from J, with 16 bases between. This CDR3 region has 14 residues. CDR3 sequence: CASRRDSAGETQYF. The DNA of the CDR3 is TGTGCCAGCAGGAGGGACTCGGCGGGTGAGACCCAGTACTTC.

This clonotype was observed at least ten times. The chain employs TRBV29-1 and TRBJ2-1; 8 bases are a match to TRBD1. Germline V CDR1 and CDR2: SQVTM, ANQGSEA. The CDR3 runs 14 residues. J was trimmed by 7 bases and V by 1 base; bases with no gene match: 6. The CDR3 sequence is CSVEVGQGLNEQFF. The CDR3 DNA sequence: TGCAGCGTTGAAGTTGGACAGGGTCTGAATGAGCAGTTCTTC.

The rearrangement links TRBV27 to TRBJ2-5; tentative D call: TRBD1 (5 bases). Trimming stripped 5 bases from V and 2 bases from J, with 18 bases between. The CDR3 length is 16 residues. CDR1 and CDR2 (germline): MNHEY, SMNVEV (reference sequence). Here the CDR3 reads CASSGAPTGEQETQYF. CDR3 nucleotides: TGTGCCAGCAGTGGGGCCCCCACTGGGGAACAAGAGACCCAGTACTTC.

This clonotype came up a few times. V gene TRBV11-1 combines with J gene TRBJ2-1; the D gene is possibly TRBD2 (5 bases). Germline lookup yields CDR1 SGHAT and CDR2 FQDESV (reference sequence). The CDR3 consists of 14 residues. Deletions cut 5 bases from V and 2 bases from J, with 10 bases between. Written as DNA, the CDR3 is TGTGCCAGCAGCCCCGAGGGTACCTACAATGAGCAGTTCTTC. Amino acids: CASSPEGTYNEQFF. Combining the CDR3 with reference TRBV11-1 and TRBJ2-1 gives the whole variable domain EAEVAQSPRYKITEKSQAVAFWCDPISGHATLYWYRQILGQGPELLVQFQDESVVDDSQLPKDRFSAERLKGVDSTLKIQPAELGDSAMYLCASSPEGTYNEQFFGPGTRLTVL.

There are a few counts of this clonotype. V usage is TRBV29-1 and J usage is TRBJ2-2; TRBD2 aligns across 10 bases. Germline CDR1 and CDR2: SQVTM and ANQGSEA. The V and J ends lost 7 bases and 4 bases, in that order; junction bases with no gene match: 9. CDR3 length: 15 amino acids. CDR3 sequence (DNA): TGCAGCGCCCTAGCGGGAGCCCGGGCCACCGGGGAGCTGTTTTTT. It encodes CSALAGARATGELFF.